These T cell receptor beta chains were read from a single sample in a study of long-term antiretroviral therapy in people with HIV. The method was immunoSEQ multiplex PCR; TCRdb's version includes in-frame clones alone and lacks a portion of them. The sample lists fewer than 30,000 clones, roughly 77% seen once, with about 5.6% in the top ten. The sample consisted of unsorted PBMCs, taken 4.4 years after starting antiretroviral therapy. These receptors all come from a young man with HIV. The CDR3 runs from the conserved cysteine through the conserved F or W. A D gene is named only where the DNA matches it firmly. Clone size is not always given. Where it is, it says once, few, many or a class for expanded clones.

D gene,J gene,clone size,V gene,CDR3 DNA,CDR3 protein
-,TRBJ1-3,-,TRBV7-2,TGTGCCAGCAGGAAGAGCGCTGGAAACACCATATATTTT,CASRKSAGNTIYF
-,TRBJ1-2,few,TRBV6-5,TGTGCCAGCAGTCCAGGGGTTAACTATGGCTACACCTTC,CASSPGVNYGYTF
-,TRBJ2-7,few,TRBV7-9,TGTGCCAGCAGCTTAGTGGGCGGAACCTACGAGCAGTACTTC,CASSLVGGTYEQYF
-,TRBJ1-5,-,TRBV11-2,TGTGCCAGCAGCTCCCTGGGGGGCAATCAGCCCCAGCATTTT,CASSSLGGNQPQHF
-,TRBJ1-1,-,TRBV28,TGTGCCAGCAGTTCGGGGGAGGGATTTGAAGCTTTCTTT,CASSSGEGFEAFF
-,TRBJ2-7,once,TRBV6-5,TGTGCCAGCAGTTATCACAGAGGCAGTACCTACGAGCAGTACTTC,CASSYHRGSTYEQYF
-,TRBJ1-2,once,TRBV4-2,TGTGCCAGCAGCCCAAGATACCCGCTAGTATCGACGTCCGGCTACACCTTC,CASSPRYPLVSTSGYTF
-,TRBJ1-5,few,TRBV9,TGTGCCAGCAGCGTAGTTGGGGGTCAGCCCCAGCATTTT,CASSVVGGQPQHF
-,TRBJ1-5,few,TRBV6-1,TGTGCCAGCAGTATACCCAATCAGCCCCAGCATTTT,CASSIPNQPQHF
TRBD1,TRBJ2-7,-,TRBV5-1,TGCGCCAGCAGCTCTGGGACAGGGAGTGAGCAGTACTTC,CASSSGTGSEQYF
-,TRBJ1-1,-,TRBV13,TGTGCCAGCAGCTTCGGGGACATGAACACTGAAGCTTTCTTT,CASSFGDMNTEAFF
-,TRBJ2-5,-,TRBV5-4,TGTGCCAGCAGCTTGGAAGGTACTCGAGAGACCCAGTACTTC,CASSLEGTRETQYF
TRBD2,TRBJ2-7,-,TRBV10-2,TGCGCCAGCAGAATACTAGCGGGAGGCGAGCAGTACTTC,CASRILAGGEQYF
-,TRBJ1-2,-,TRBV9,TGTGCCAGCAGCCTCCCACTGAGGGGGGGTCACTATGGCTACACCTTC,CASSLPLRGGHYGYTF
-,TRBJ1-4,-,TRBV2,TGTGCCAGCACATTCGGCAGATTAAATGAAAAACTGTTTTTT,CASTFGRLNEKLFF
TRBD1,TRBJ1-5,-,TRBV18,TGTGCCAGCGGACAGGGGTTAGGTAGAGGCAATCAGCCCCAGCATTTT,CASGQGLGRGNQPQHF
TRBD2,TRBJ2-4,-,TRBV7-9,TGTGCCAGCAGCTTCAGCGGGGAATGGGACATTCAGTACTTC,CASSFSGEWDIQYF
-,TRBJ1-5,-,TRBV2,TGTGCCAGCAGTGAGACAGACAATGGGCAGCCCCAGCATTTT,CASSETDNGQPQHF